The rows below give T cell receptor beta chains drawn from one sample of a study of identical twins. MiXCR was run by TCRdb on the 5' RACE reads, yielding one entry per CDR3 protein. This table holds about 520,000 distinct CDR3 sequences, roughly 21% found once. This sample also belongs to another study, concerning T cells expressing NK-cell markers.

The sample comprised CD4+ T cells sorted from blood. The receptors were gathered from a woman younger than 35 in good health. Both conserved end residues are part of each CDR3. D genes are given only for firm matches. A row's size may be missing; if present it is once, few, many or a size class.

j_gene: TRBJ2-3; abundance: few; v_gene: TRBV5-1; d_gene: TRBD2; CDR3aa: CASSLGLAGLTDTQYF; CDR3nt: TGCGCCAGCAGCCTAGGACTAGCGGGCCTCACAGATACGCAGTATTTT
j_gene: TRBJ1-6; abundance: few; v_gene: TRBV21-1; d_gene: -; CDR3aa: CASSSRDRGRGRDNSPLHF; CDR3nt: TGTGCCAGCAGCTCCCGGGACAGGGGGCGCGGAAGGGACAATTCACCCCTCCACTTT
j_gene: TRBJ2-1; abundance: -; v_gene: TRBV12-2; d_gene: -; CDR3aa: CASRSRTSGRAGEQFF; CDR3nt: TGTGCAAGTCGCTCCCGGACTAGCGGGAGGGCCGGAGAGCAGTTCTTC
j_gene: TRBJ2-1; abundance: -; v_gene: TRBV5-1; d_gene: -; CDR3aa: CASSPTTTSYNEQFF; CDR3nt: TGCGCCAGCAGCCCTACTACTACTTCCTACAATGAGCAGTTCTTC
j_gene: TRBJ2-4; abundance: -; v_gene: TRBV5-5; d_gene: -; CDR3aa: CASSLRGPENIQYF; CDR3nt: TGTGCCAGCAGCTTGCGGGGGCCCGAAAACATTCAGTACTTC
j_gene: TRBJ2-7; abundance: -; v_gene: TRBV3-1; d_gene: TRBD2; CDR3aa: CASSQDKASGGLPYEQYF; CDR3nt: TGTGCCAGCAGCCAAGATAAAGCTAGCGGGGGCCTTCCCTACGAGCAGTACTTC
j_gene: TRBJ2-5; abundance: -; v_gene: TRBV20-1; d_gene: TRBD1; CDR3aa: CSAYRTGVETQYF; CDR3nt: TGCAGTGCATACCGGACAGGTGTCGAGACCCAGTACTTC
j_gene: TRBJ1-5; abundance: many; v_gene: TRBV7-2; d_gene: -; CDR3aa: CASSLTTGNQPQHF; CDR3nt: TGTGCCAGCAGCTTAACGACAGGCAATCAGCCCCAGCATTTT
j_gene: TRBJ2-1; abundance: -; v_gene: TRBV21-1; d_gene: -; CDR3aa: CASSSNREGPGEQFF; CDR3nt: TGTGCCAGCAGCTCGAACCGGGAGGGACCGGGAGAGCAGTTCTTC
j_gene: TRBJ2-6; abundance: few; v_gene: TRBV7-7; d_gene: TRBD1; CDR3aa: CASSPQTGDGANVLTF; CDR3nt: TGTGCTAGCAGCCCCCAGACAGGGGATGGGGCCAACGTCCTGACTTTC
j_gene: TRBJ2-5; abundance: -; v_gene: TRBV11-2; d_gene: -; CDR3aa: CASSLVRRKETQYF; CDR3nt: TGTGCCAGCAGCTTAGTCCGCAGAAAAGAGACCCAGTACTTC
j_gene: TRBJ2-7; abundance: many; v_gene: TRBV19; d_gene: -; CDR3aa: CASATAYEQYF; CDR3nt: TGTGCCAGCGCGACAGCCTACGAGCAGTACTTC
j_gene: TRBJ1-4; abundance: -; v_gene: TRBV7-2; d_gene: TRBD1; CDR3aa: CASSTGTGVEKLFF; CDR3nt: TGTGCCAGCAGCACCGGGACAGGGGTAGAAAAACTGTTTTTT
j_gene: TRBJ2-3; abundance: -; v_gene: TRBV11-2; d_gene: -; CDR3aa: CASSPKTFQYF; CDR3nt: TGTGCCAGCAGCCCCAAGACTTTTCAGTATTTT
j_gene: TRBJ1-2; abundance: -; v_gene: TRBV12-5; d_gene: -; CDR3aa: CASGLVQGAPNYGYTF; CDR3nt: TGTGCTAGTGGTTTGGTACAAGGGGCACCAAACTATGGCTACACCTTC
j_gene: TRBJ2-5; abundance: many; v_gene: TRBV9; d_gene: -; CDR3aa: CASSVDRTQETQYF; CDR3nt: TGTGCCAGCAGCGTAGACAGGACACAAGAGACCCAGTACTTC
j_gene: TRBJ1-6; abundance: -; v_gene: TRBV20-1; d_gene: -; CDR3aa: CSASSSWDSPLHF; CDR3nt: TGCAGTGCTAGTTCCTCATGGGACTCACCCCTCCACTTT
j_gene: TRBJ2-1; abundance: few; v_gene: TRBV5-6; d_gene: -; CDR3aa: CASSLYDRDQQFF; CDR3nt: TGTGCCAGCAGCTTGTATGACCGAGATCAGCAGTTCTTC
j_gene: TRBJ2-7; abundance: many; v_gene: TRBV3-1; d_gene: TRBD2; CDR3aa: CASSPGGGSYEQYF; CDR3nt: TGTGCCAGCAGCCCGGGAGGGGGATCCTACGAGCAGTACTTC
j_gene: TRBJ1-1; abundance: -; v_gene: TRBV19; d_gene: -; CDR3aa: CASSMGQNTEAFF; CDR3nt: TGTGCCAGTAGTATGGGACAGAACACTGAAGCTTTCTTT
j_gene: TRBJ1-1; abundance: -; v_gene: TRBV10-2; d_gene: -; CDR3aa: CASSEGRVSTEAFF; CDR3nt: TGCGCCAGCAGTGAGGGTCGGGTCTCCACTGAAGCTTTCTTT
j_gene: TRBJ2-7; abundance: -; v_gene: TRBV20-1; d_gene: TRBD1; CDR3aa: CSASRGQGAYEQYF; CDR3nt: TGCAGTGCTAGCAGGGGCCAGGGGGCCTACGAGCAGTACTTC
j_gene: TRBJ2-1; abundance: -; v_gene: TRBV4-3; d_gene: -; CDR3aa: CASSQGQSHGNEQFF; CDR3nt: TGCGCCAGCAGCCAAGGGCAGAGCCATGGAAATGAGCAGTTCTTC
j_gene: TRBJ1-5; abundance: few; v_gene: TRBV20-1; d_gene: -; CDR3aa: CSASNPYSNQPQHF; CDR3nt: TGCAGTGCTAGTAATCCCTATAGCAATCAGCCCCAGCATTTT
j_gene: TRBJ2-7; abundance: -; v_gene: TRBV7-2; d_gene: -; CDR3aa: CASSLETGIGEQYF; CDR3nt: TGTGCCAGCAGCTTAGAGACAGGAATAGGCGAGCAGTACTTC